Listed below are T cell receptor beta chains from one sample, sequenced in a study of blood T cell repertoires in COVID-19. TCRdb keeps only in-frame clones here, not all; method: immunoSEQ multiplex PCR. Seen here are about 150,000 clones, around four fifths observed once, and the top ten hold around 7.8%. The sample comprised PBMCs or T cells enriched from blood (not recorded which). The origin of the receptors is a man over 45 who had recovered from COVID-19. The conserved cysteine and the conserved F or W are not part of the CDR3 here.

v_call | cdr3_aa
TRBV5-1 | ASSPWDRNTEAF
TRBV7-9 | ASSPRTSRRHSSTDTQY
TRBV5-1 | ASSLARANSPLH
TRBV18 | ASSPLGTVNSYNEQF
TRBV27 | ASSLSPGVSYEQY
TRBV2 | ASRVDRGSNQPQH
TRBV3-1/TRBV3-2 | ASSRSGQGASEQY
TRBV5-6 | ASSPLGLPGETQY
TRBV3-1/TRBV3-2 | ASSPSQGGGNTIY
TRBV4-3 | ASSQGLAGYNEQF
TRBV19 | ATGPASRYEQY
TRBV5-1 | ASSRGVTSGGLQETQY
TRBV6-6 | ASSYLGQGRPETQY
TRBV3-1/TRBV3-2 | ASSPYQDSGNTIY
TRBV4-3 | ASSHDTGYDYGYT
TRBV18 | ASSPLSLGREVL
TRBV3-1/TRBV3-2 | ASSQGILGGGQPQH
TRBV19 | ASSFGQGPSYEQY
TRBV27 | ASSSPHRQGASREQY
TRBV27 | ASSLRSWGNTIY
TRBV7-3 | ASSPSKNTEAF
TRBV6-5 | ASRNAGEGYGYT
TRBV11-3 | ASSRSGGLETQY
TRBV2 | ASRVGGAGVYTGELF
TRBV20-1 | SASWFSQTRPGYEQY
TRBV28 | ASSLLTSQAF
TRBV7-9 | ASSTRTGGQETQY
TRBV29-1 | SVRKTTGTRETQY
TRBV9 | ASSAGGRSYNEQF
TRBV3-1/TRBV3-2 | ATSGLYYEQY
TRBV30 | AWSQSGVETQY
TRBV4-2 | ASSPYRGLSGELF
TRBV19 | ASSIRGQGIDTQY
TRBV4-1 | ASSQGTVYNEQF
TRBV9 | ASSVGPAGLNTEAF
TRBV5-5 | ASSTGPRGLAYNEQF
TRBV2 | ATTGTLATNEKLF
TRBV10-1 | ASGRTGEGGYT
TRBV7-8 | ASSFRRARTGPRGTEAF
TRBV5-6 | ASSTNVGQGRAVTDTQY
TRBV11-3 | ASSPGLAGGRTGELF
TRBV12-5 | ASGFGRGSSYEQY
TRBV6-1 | ASSDRGPNEKLF
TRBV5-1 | ASSLRTGTTNEKLF
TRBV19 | ASTPPGFGNEKLF
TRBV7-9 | ASSPWAGYSYNEQF